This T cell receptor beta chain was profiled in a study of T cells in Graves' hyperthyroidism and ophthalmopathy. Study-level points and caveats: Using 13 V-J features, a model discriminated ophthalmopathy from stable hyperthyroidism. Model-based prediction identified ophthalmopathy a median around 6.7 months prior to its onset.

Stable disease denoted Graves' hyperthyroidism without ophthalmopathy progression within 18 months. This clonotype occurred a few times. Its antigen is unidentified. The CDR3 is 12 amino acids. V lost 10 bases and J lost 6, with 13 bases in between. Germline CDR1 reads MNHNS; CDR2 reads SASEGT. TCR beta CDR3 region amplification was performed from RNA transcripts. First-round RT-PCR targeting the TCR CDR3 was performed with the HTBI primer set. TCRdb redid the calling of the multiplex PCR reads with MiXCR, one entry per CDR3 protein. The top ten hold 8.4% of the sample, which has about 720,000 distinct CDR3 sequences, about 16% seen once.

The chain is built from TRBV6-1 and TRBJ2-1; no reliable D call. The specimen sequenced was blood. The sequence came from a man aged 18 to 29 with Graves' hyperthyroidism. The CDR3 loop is CATKRLGNEQFF. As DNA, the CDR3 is TGTGCCACCAAGAGACTGGGCAATGAGCAGTTCTTC.